These T cell receptor beta chains were read from a single sample in a study of graft-versus-host responses after intestinal transplantation. Sequencing used immunoSEQ multiplex PCR; TCRdb keeps in-frame clones, though not all of them. The sample lists some 85,000 clones, over 75% seen once, with about 8% in the top ten. For these TCRs, the target antigens are not known. The sample consisted of unstimulated CD8+ T cells sorted from spleen or lymph node cells, taken before transplant. The receptor set was obtained from a human donor who was the organ donor for an intestinal transplant. Both conserved end residues are part of each CDR3. A D gene is named only where the DNA matches it firmly. Clone sizes are given selectively: once, few, many, or a class where the clone is expanded.

NA	TRBJ2-2	TRBV19	NA	TGTGCCAGTAGTATATCAGGGACCGGGGAGCTGTTTTTT	CASSISGTGELFF
TRBD2	TRBJ2-5	TRBV9	NA	TGTGCCAGCAGCGTGCTAGCGGGGCAAGAGACCCAGTACTTC	CASSVLAGQETQYF
NA	TRBJ2-3	TRBV6-6	NA	TGTGCCAGCAGTTACTCGTGGTTAGGGGACAAAGATACGCAGTATTTT	CASSYSWLGDKDTQYF
NA	TRBJ1-4	TRBV7-3	NA	TGTGCCAGCAGCCAACAGGCAATGGATGAAAAACTGTTTTTT	CASSQQAMDEKLFF
NA	TRBJ1-1	TRBV6-1	NA	TGTGCCGAGCAAGCGGATGAAGTAGGTGAAGCTTTCTTT	CAEQADEVGEAFF
NA	TRBJ2-3	TRBV30	NA	TGTGCCTGGAGTGTCGGGGGCGGAGCCGGAGATACGCAGTATTTT	CAWSVGGGAGDTQYF
NA	TRBJ2-3	TRBV9	NA	TGTGCCAGCAGCGTAGTAGGGGATTGGGGTTTAAGCACAGATACGCAGTATTTT	CASSVVGDWGLSTDTQYF
NA	TRBJ1-5	TRBV21-1	once	TGTGCCAGCAGCAAGTCAGGAGACCCCATACCTTATAGCAATCAGCCCCAGCATTTT	CASSKSGDPIPYSNQPQHF
NA	TRBJ2-1	TRBV6-5	once	TGTGCCAGCAGTCCCGACTCCTCAGGCTACAATGAGCAGTTCTTC	CASSPDSSGYNEQFF
NA	TRBJ1-5	TRBV11-2	once	TGTGCCAGCAGTTTAGAGGTCCCGAAGGATAGCAATCAGCCCCAGCATTTT	CASSLEVPKDSNQPQHF
NA	TRBJ1-5	TRBV6-6	NA	TGTGCCAGCGGTCAGCCCCAGCATTTT	CASGQPQHF
NA	TRBJ2-2	TRBV6-4	many	TGTGCCAGCAGTGTGGGACTCGACACCGGGGAGCTGTTTTTT	CASSVGLDTGELFF
TRBD2	TRBJ2-7	TRBV29-1	NA	TGCAGCGTGTTCCGATCGGGGGCGGGAGGGGATTACTACGAGCAGTACTTC	CSVFRSGAGGDYYEQYF
NA	TRBJ2-1	TRBV28	NA	TGTGCCAGCAGTCTCATCTCGGACTACAATGAGCAGTTCTTC	CASSLISDYNEQFF
TRBD2	TRBJ2-1	TRBV9	NA	TGTGCCAGCAGCCAAGGCGGGGGGGCCGGCAATGAGCAGTTCTTC	CASSQGGGAGNEQFF